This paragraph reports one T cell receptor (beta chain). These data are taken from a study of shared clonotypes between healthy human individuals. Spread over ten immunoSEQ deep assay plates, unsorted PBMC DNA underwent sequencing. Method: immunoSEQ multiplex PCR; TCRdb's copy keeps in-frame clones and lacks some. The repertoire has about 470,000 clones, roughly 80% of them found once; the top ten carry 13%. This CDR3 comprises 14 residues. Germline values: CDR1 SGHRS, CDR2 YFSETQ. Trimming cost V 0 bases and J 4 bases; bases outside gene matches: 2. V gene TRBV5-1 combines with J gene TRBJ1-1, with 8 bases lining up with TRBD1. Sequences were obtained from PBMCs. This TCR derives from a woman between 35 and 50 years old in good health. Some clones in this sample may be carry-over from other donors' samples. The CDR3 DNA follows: TGCGCCAGCAGCTTGGGACAGGGGAGCACTGAAGCTTTCTTT. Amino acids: CASSLGQGSTEAFF.